These T cell receptor beta chains were read from a single sample in a study of cytomegalovirus exposure and HLA in healthy donors. Only in-frame clones appear in the TCRdb table, and some are missing; sequencing was by immunoSEQ multiplex PCR. The table has fewer than 200,000 clones, about 82% seen once. Source material: PBMCs. Receptor source: a woman aged 18-35 years in good health and CMV-seronegative. Both conserved end residues are part of each CDR3. A D gene is named only where the DNA matches it firmly. The size entry is marked missing in some rows and otherwise reads once, few, many or a size class.

DNA: TGCAGCGTTGGGAAGGCGGGAGTGGGTTACGAGCAGTACTTC
CDR3: CSVGKAGVGYEQYF
V: TRBV29-1
size: .
D: TRBD2
J: TRBJ2-7

DNA: TGTGCCACCAGCACGCGGACTGAGACAGATACGCAGTATTTT
CDR3: CATSTRTETDTQYF
V: TRBV15
size: few
D: .
J: TRBJ2-3

DNA: TGTGCCATCAGGGACACCGGGACAGGGAAGGCTGAAGCTTTCTTT
CDR3: CAIRDTGTGKAEAFF
V: TRBV10-3
size: .
D: TRBD1
J: TRBJ1-1

DNA: TGCGCCAGCAGTCTTCGACAGGGGGATGAAAAACTGTTTTTT
CDR3: CASSLRQGDEKLFF
V: TRBV10-1
size: few
D: TRBD1
J: TRBJ1-4

DNA: TGTGCCAGCAGTGAACGACAGGGAGGACAGCCCCAGCATTTT
CDR3: CASSERQGGQPQHF
V: TRBV6-1
size: .
D: TRBD1
J: TRBJ1-5

DNA: TGTGCCAGCGGTGCACTACTCTACGAGCAGTACTTC
CDR3: CASGALLYEQYF
V: TRBV7-8
size: .
D: .
J: TRBJ2-7

DNA: TGTGCCAGTAGTATACCGGGGGATCAGCCCCAGCATTTT
CDR3: CASSIPGDQPQHF
V: TRBV19
size: few
D: .
J: TRBJ1-5

DNA: TGTGCCAGCAGCTTAGCGGCTAGCGGGAGAAACACCGGGGAGCTGTTTTTT
CDR3: CASSLAASGRNTGELFF
V: TRBV13
size: .
D: TRBD2
J: TRBJ2-2

DNA: TGTGCCAGCAGTTACTCGATCTTCGGGGTGTGGGAGCAGTACTTC
CDR3: CASSYSIFGVWEQYF
V: TRBV6-5
size: .
D: .
J: TRBJ2-7

DNA: TGCGCCAGCAGCTTGGCCTCCGGACTAGCTACCGGGGAGCTGTTTTTT
CDR3: CASSLASGLATGELFF
V: TRBV5-1
size: once
D: TRBD2
J: TRBJ2-2

DNA: TGTGCCAGCAGTGCCTGGGCTCCCACCTACGAGCAGTACTTC
CDR3: CASSAWAPTYEQYF
V: TRBV6-1
size: .
D: .
J: TRBJ2-7

DNA: TGTGCCAGCAGCGCAGGGGGTCGGTTAGAAGCTTTCTTT
CDR3: CASSAGGRLEAFF
V: TRBV7-9
size: once
D: TRBD1
J: TRBJ1-1

DNA: TGTGCCAGCAGCTTACTGCGACAGGGAAGGAATTCACCCCTCCACTTT
CDR3: CASSLLRQGRNSPLHF
V: TRBV7-9
size: .
D: TRBD1
J: TRBJ1-6

DNA: TGTGCCAGCAGCTTGGCCCCCGACACTGAAGCTTTCTTT
CDR3: CASSLAPDTEAFF
V: TRBV5-4
size: .
D: .
J: TRBJ1-1

DNA: TGTGCCAGCAGTTCCACAGGGGGCAATGAGCAGTTCTTC
CDR3: CASSSTGGNEQFF
V: TRBV27
size: .
D: TRBD1
J: TRBJ2-1

DNA: TGTGCCAGCAGCTTGGTCCCAGGGAATCGGGAGCAGTACTTC
CDR3: CASSLVPGNREQYF
V: TRBV5-5
size: .
D: .
J: TRBJ2-7

DNA: TGCGCCAGCAGCCAAAAGGGACTAGCGGGACCCCGCGCCGGGGAGCTGTTTTTT
CDR3: CASSQKGLAGPRAGELFF
V: TRBV4-1
size: .
D: TRBD2
J: TRBJ2-2

DNA: TGTGCCAGCAGCCCACAGGGGGATCAGCCCCAGCATTTT
CDR3: CASSPQGDQPQHF
V: TRBV7-9
size: .
D: TRBD1
J: TRBJ1-5

DNA: TGCGCCAGCAGCCCGCTCGGGACTAGTCGGAGTGGGCAGTTCTTC
CDR3: CASSPLGTSRSGQFF
V: TRBV4-1
size: .
D: TRBD2
J: TRBJ2-1

DNA: TGTGCCAGCAGCTTAACCGGACAGGGGAAAGATACGCAGTATTTT
CDR3: CASSLTGQGKDTQYF
V: TRBV5-6
size: once
D: TRBD1
J: TRBJ2-3

DNA: TGTGCCTGGAGTCCCGTAACCGGGACTTATAACACCGGGGAGCTGTTTTTT
CDR3: CAWSPVTGTYNTGELFF
V: TRBV30
size: .
D: .
J: TRBJ2-2

DNA: TGTGCCAGCAGCGGTGGGGCTACAGAGACCCAGTACTTC
CDR3: CASSGGATETQYF
V: TRBV5-4
size: .
D: .
J: TRBJ2-5

DNA: TGTGCCAGCAAGGGGGTCCTAGCATCTGGGGCCAACGTCCTGACTTTC
CDR3: CASKGVLASGANVLTF
V: TRBV9
size: few
D: .
J: TRBJ2-6

DNA: TGTGCCAGCAGCATACCGGGACAGGGGGCTTGCGAGCAGTACTTC
CDR3: CASSIPGQGACEQYF
V: TRBV6-8
size: once
D: TRBD1
J: TRBJ2-7

DNA: TGTGCCAGCAGCGTAGGAGGGGGCGAGATCTACGAGCAGTACTTC
CDR3: CASSVGGGEIYEQYF
V: TRBV9
size: few
D: TRBD1
J: TRBJ2-7

DNA: TGTGCCAGCAGCGCTAGAAGGACTAGCGGGGGTAACTACAATGAGCAGTTCTTC
CDR3: CASSARRTSGGNYNEQFF
V: TRBV5-6
size: .
D: TRBD2
J: TRBJ2-1

DNA: TGTGCCAGCAGCTTCATATTCCGGGACAGTCCTGAAGCTTTCTTT
CDR3: CASSFIFRDSPEAFF
V: TRBV28
size: .
D: TRBD1
J: TRBJ1-1

DNA: TGTGCCAGCAGCTTGGCCCTAGCGGGGAGGGTAGAGCTGAGGGAGACCCAGTACTTC
CDR3: CASSLALAGRVELRETQYF
V: TRBV7-8
size: .
D: TRBD2
J: TRBJ2-5

DNA: TGTGCCAGCAGTCCGGGACTAGCTGGCACCGGGGAGCTGTTTTTT
CDR3: CASSPGLAGTGELFF
V: TRBV6-1
size: .
D: TRBD2
J: TRBJ2-2

DNA: TGTTCCAGCAGCCGGCGCGGGACTAACGAGCAGTACTTC
CDR3: CSSSRRGTNEQYF
V: TRBV7-9
size: .
D: TRBD2
J: TRBJ2-7

DNA: TGTGCCAGCAGCGGCGGGGCGGCAGGAGCAGATACGCAGTATTTT
CDR3: CASSGGAAGADTQYF
V: TRBV28
size: .
D: .
J: TRBJ2-3

DNA: TGTGCCACCAGCAAGACGACAGGGGGCTCTTATGGCTACACCTTC
CDR3: CATSKTTGGSYGYTF
V: TRBV15
size: .
D: TRBD1
J: TRBJ1-2

DNA: TGTGCCAGCAGCCTCAATTGGGATCTTTTTACAGGCAGCACCCTCTTC
CDR3: CASSLNWDLFTGSTLF
V: TRBV5-6
size: .
D: .
J: TRBJ1-2

DNA: TGTGCCAGCAGTGCCGGAACGAGGGCTGAAGCTTTCTTT
CDR3: CASSAGTRAEAFF
V: TRBV25-1
size: .
D: .
J: TRBJ1-1

DNA: TGTGCCAGTAGTCCCCGAGGAGCGGGAGGCTACAATGAGCAGTTCTTC
CDR3: CASSPRGAGGYNEQFF
V: TRBV19
size: .
D: TRBD2
J: TRBJ2-1

DNA: TGTGCCAGCTGCCCTACAGCGAACACTGAAGCTTTCTTT
CDR3: CASCPTANTEAFF
V: TRBV18
size: .
D: .
J: TRBJ1-1

DNA: TGTGCCAGCAGCTACAGCGGGACGTCAGCTTTCTTT
CDR3: CASSYSGTSAFF
V: TRBV7-2
size: .
D: .
J: TRBJ1-1

DNA: TGTGCCAGCAGGGCGGACAATGAGCAGTTCTTC
CDR3: CASRADNEQFF
V: TRBV6-5
size: .
D: .
J: TRBJ2-1

DNA: TGTGCCAGCAGCTTACGGGCGTTCATCCAGGGCGAGCAGTACTTC
CDR3: CASSLRAFIQGEQYF
V: TRBV5-5
size: .
D: .
J: TRBJ2-7

DNA: TGCGCCAGCAGCCGAGACAGGGTGCTAAACTATGGCTACACCTTC
CDR3: CASSRDRVLNYGYTF
V: TRBV4-1
size: .
D: TRBD1
J: TRBJ1-2

DNA: TGTGCCAGCAGTGCCGCAGGAATTAGCAATCAGCCCCAGCATTTT
CDR3: CASSAAGISNQPQHF
V: TRBV2
size: few
D: .
J: TRBJ1-5

DNA: TGTGCCAGCAGAAGGACAGGGACCCGTTTATCCGGGGAGCTGTTTTTT
CDR3: CASRRTGTRLSGELFF
V: TRBV28
size: .
D: TRBD1
J: TRBJ2-2